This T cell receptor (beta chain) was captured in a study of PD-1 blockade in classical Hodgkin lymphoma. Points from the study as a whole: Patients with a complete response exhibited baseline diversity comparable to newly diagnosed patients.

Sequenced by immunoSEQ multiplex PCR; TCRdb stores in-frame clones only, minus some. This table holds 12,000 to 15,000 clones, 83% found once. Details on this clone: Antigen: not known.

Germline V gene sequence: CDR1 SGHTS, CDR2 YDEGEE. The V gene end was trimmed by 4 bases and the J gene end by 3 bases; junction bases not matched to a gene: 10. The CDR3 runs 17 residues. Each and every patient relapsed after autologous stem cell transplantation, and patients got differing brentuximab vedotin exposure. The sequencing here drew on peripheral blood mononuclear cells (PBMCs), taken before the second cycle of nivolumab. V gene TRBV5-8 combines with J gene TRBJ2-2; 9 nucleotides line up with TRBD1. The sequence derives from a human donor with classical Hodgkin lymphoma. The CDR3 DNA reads TGTGCCAGCAGCGCCCACAGGGGGCCGTACGACACCGGGGAGCTGTTTTTT. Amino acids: CASSAHRGPYDTGELFF.